This T cell receptor (beta chain) appears in the sequencing data of a study of T cell responses to AZD1222 COVID-19 vaccine. This CDR3 is built from 16 residues. CDR1 SGHNT and CDR2 YYREEE come from the germline V gene (reference sequence). Trimming pared 0 bases from V and 2 bases from J, leaving 14 bases between. Sequencing was performed with immunoSEQ multiplex PCR; in TCRdb, only in-frame clones are kept and a portion is missing. Among 100,000 to 150,000 clones listed, approximately 91% were seen once. The clonotype originates from an adult who received the AZD1222 COVID-19 vaccine. The sample consisted of peripheral blood, taken 28 days after the second AZD1222 dose. This chain connects TRBV5-4 to TRBJ1-2; D may be TRBD1 (5 bases). CDR3 coding DNA: TGTGCCAGCAGCTTGGGCGGGACCTCCGCCAACTATGGCTACACCTTC. It specifies CASSLGGTSANYGYTF.